One sample yielded the 10 T cell receptor beta chains listed below, sequenced in a study of CD8+CD57+ T cells in acquired aplastic anemia. Both TCR beta VDJ combination and CDR3 sequence profiling were carried out. Genomic DNA was the template for this profiling. TCRdb reanalysed the reads using MiXCR and keeps one entry per CDR3 protein. This table holds about 180,000 distinct CDR3 sequences, roughly 43% found once. Patients who underwent sequencing had shown CD8+CD57+ cell expansion by flow cytometry. The source material was sorted CD4+, CD8+, or CD8+CD57+ T cells (not recorded which) from PBMCs. The receptors were sampled from a human donor with aplastic anemia.

In this sample, this clonotype turned up a few times. The chain joins TRBV19 to TRBJ1-1, with D uncertain. V was trimmed by 8 bases and J by 8 bases, leaving 12 bases between them. This CDR3 comprises 11 residues. Germline V gene data show CDR1 as LNHDA and CDR2 as SQIVND (reference sequence). The chain's CDR3 is CASGIGREAFF. As DNA, the CDR3 is TGTGCCAGTGGGATCGGGAGAGAAGCTTTCTTT.

The chain couples TRBV19 to TRBJ2-1; TRBD1 agrees at 9 bases. J gave up 10 bases and V 8 bases, and 12 bases lay outside the gene matches. In germline, CDR1 is LNHDA, CDR2 SQIVND (reference sequence). The CDR3 extends over 14 amino acids. The CDR3 coding sequence is TGTGCCAGTCGGGGGACAGGGACCGCGTGGGAGCAGTTCTTC. Translated: CASRGTGTAWEQFF. Together with reference TRBV19 and TRBJ2-1, the CDR3 gives the full variable domain: DGGITQSPKYLFRKEGQNVTLSCEQNLNHDAMYWYRQDPGQGLRLIYYSQIVNDFQKGDIAEGYSVSREKKESFPLTVTSAQKNPTAFYLCASRGTGTAWEQFFGPGTRLTVL.

This clonotype came up a few times. V is TRBV5-4 and J is TRBJ2-5; 8 bases fit TRBD1. The CDR3 spans 16 residues. Per germline, CDR1 SGHNT and CDR2 YYREEE (reference sequence). The J segment lost 1 base and the V segment lost 1 base, leaving 6 bases of the junction unmatched. The CDR3 protein is CASSLSPGTGQETQYF. The CDR3 DNA is TGTGCCAGCAGCTTGAGTCCCGGGACAGGCCAAGAGACCCAGTACTTC.

This clonotype was seen many times. The chain is built from TRBV4-3 and TRBJ1-3, with D unclear. V was shortened by 3 bases and J by 2 bases, with 5 bases between the two germline ends. Germline loops: CDR1 LGHNA, CDR2 YSLEER. The CDR3 is made up of 13 amino acids. DNA of the CDR3: TGCGCCAGCAGCCAGGGTGCTGGAAACACCATATATTTT. Translating gives CASSQGAGNTIYF.

This rearrangement joins TRBV7-2 to TRBJ2-2; no clear D. V was pared by 3 bases and J by 1 base, with 3 bases between. Per the germline V gene, CDR1 is SGHTA and CDR2 is FQGNSA. The CDR3 covers 13 residues. The CDR3 spells CASSFMNTGELFF. The DNA for the CDR3 is TGTGCCAGCAGCTTTATGAACACCGGGGAGCTGTTTTTT. The full variable domain, with the rest looked up from reference TRBV7-2 and TRBJ2-2, is GAGVSQSPSNKVTEKGKDVELRCDPISGHTALYWYRQSLGQGLEFLIYFQGNSAPDKSGLPSDRFSAERTGGSVSTLTIQRTQQEDSAVYLCASSFMNTGELFFGEGSRLTVL.

The rearrangement uses TRBV9 and TRBJ1-1, with D unresolved. The germline CDR1 and CDR2 sequences are SGDLS and YYNGEE. V was clipped by 4 bases and J by 1 base, with 8 bases between them. CDR3 length: 13 residues. The DNA for the CDR3 is TGTGCCAGCAGCCCCAGACCGAACACTGAAGCTTTCTTT. It encodes CASSPRPNTEAFF.

The chain links TRBV20-1 to TRBJ1-6; D gene uncertain. The CDR3 runs 16 residues. CDR1 and CDR2 from the germline V gene are DFQATT and SNEGSKA (reference sequence). The germline V and J ends were trimmed by 0 bases and 6 bases, with 15 bases remaining between them. CDR3 DNA sequence: TGCAGTGCTAGAGATAGGCGGTTCGCCTCTAATTCACCCCTCCACTTT. This codes for CSARDRRFASNSPLHF.

The gene calls are TRBV7-7 and TRBJ2-5; a weak D match, TRBD1 (6 bases). Trimming removed 0 bases at V and 10 bases at J, with 18 bases between. The CDR3 is 15 amino acids. The V gene's germline CDR1 is SSHAT and CDR2 FNYEAQ (reference sequence). The CDR3, as DNA: TGTGCCAGCAGCTTAGCTGAGGGCCTGCCAGGGGACCAGTACTTC. It encodes CASSLAEGLPGDQYF.

This clonotype appeared many times. This sequence joins TRBV10-3 and TRBJ2-7; TRBD1 is a possible D gene (5 bases). This CDR3 comprises 13 residues. With 8 bases removed from V and 2 bases from J, the gap between germline ends came to 13 bases. Germline loops: CDR1 ENHRY, CDR2 SYGVKD. The DNA for the CDR3 is TGTGCCATCGCGAGTCAGGGCGCCTACGAGCAGTACTTC. Residues: CAIASQGAYEQYF.

This clonotype has a handful of counts. This chain links TRBV7-2 with TRBJ2-7; no definite D call. The CDR3 sequence is 11 residues long. CDR1 is SGHTA and CDR2 is FQGNSA in the germline V gene. Trimming cost V 5 bases and J 3 bases, with 5 bases left between them. The CDR3 DNA reads as TGTGCCAGCAGCAACAACTACGAGCAGTACTTC. Translation: CASSNNYEQYF. Filled out from reference TRBV7-2 and TRBJ2-7, the complete variable domain reads GAGVSQSPSNKVTEKGKDVELRCDPISGHTALYWYRQSLGQGLEFLIYFQGNSAPDKSGLPSDRFSAERTGGSVSTLTIQRTQQEDSAVYLCASSNNYEQYFGPGTRLTVT.